This T cell receptor (beta chain) was sequenced for a study of B cell selection in AIRE deficiency. Study-level points and caveats: About 30.6% of healthy-shared Treg sequences were found among patient Tconv cells.

Using immunoSEQ multiplex PCR, the repertoire was profiled, and TCRdb retains in-frame clones only, with some absent. The repertoire holds under 30,000 clones, with nearly 97% as singletons. The CDR3 is 14 residues long. Germline lookup yields CDR1 SNHLY and CDR2 FYNNEI. V was pared by 1 base and J by 1 base, with 8 bases between. Conventional CD4 T cells were sorted as CD4+CD127+ cells. About this clone: Its antigen remains unidentified.

This receptor was obtained from a human donor in good health. This rearrangement joins TRBV2 to TRBJ2-7; perhaps TRBD2 as D (6 bases). The sequenced material came from CD4+CD127+ conventional T cells sorted from PBMCs. In DNA form, the CDR3 reads TGTGCCAGCAGTGAAGGGCGGGGTTCCTACGAGCAGTACTTC. Protein product: CASSEGRGSYEQYF. Using reference TRBV2 and TRBJ2-7 for the parts outside the CDR3, the full variable domain is EPEVTQTPSHQVTQMGQEVILRCVPISNHLYFYWYRQILGQKVEFLVSFYNNEISEKSEIFDDQFSVERPDGSNFTLKIRSTKLEDSAMYFCASSEGRGSYEQYFGPGTRLTVT.